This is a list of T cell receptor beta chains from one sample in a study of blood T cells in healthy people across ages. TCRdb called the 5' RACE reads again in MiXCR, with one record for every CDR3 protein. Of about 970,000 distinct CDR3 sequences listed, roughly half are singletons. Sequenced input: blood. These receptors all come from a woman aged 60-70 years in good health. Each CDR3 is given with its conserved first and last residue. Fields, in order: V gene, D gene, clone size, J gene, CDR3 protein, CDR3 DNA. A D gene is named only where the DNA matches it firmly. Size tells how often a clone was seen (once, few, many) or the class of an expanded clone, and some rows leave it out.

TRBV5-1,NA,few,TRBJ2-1,CASSFFGGVGLAYEQFF,TGCGCCAGCAGCTTCTTCGGGGGTGTAGGGCTAGCATATGAGCAGTTCTTC
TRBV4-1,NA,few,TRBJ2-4,CASSRGTTHLTQLAKNIQYF,TGCGCCAGCAGCCGTGGCACTACCCATCTAACCCAACTAGCCAAAAACATTCAGTACTTC
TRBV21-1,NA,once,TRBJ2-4,CASSKELPGLAGGPDTAKTIQYF,TGTGCCAGCAGCAAAGAGCTACCGGGACTAGCGGGGGGGCCCGATACGGCCAAAACCATTCAGTACTTC
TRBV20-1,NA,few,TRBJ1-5,CSARDLGYSNQPQHF,TGCAGTGCTAGAGATTTAGGTTATAGCAATCAGCCCCAGCATTTT
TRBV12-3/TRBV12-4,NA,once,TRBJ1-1,CASSGGLDTEAFF,TGTGCCAGCAGTGGGGGGTTGGACACTGAAGCTTTCTTT
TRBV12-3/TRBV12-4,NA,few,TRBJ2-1,CASRTFADSYNEQFF,TGTGCCAGCAGGACCTTTGCCGACTCCTACAATGAGCAGTTCTTC
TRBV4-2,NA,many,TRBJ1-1,CASSQDILNAGAPGMNTEAFF,TGTGCCAGCAGCCAAGATATCCTAAACGCAGGGGCTCCCGGAATGAACACTGAAGCTTTCTTT
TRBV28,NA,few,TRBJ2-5,CASRVEETQYF,TGTGCCAGCAGGGTTGAAGAGACCCAGTACTTC
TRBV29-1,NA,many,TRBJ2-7,CSVVPRPGEQYF,TGCAGCGTTGTTCCCAGGCCGGGGGAGCAGTACTTC
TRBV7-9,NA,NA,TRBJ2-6,CASSPPGLRSPGANVLTF,TGTGCCAGCAGCCCCCCGGGGTTGAGGTCCCCTGGGGCCAACGTCCTGACTTTC
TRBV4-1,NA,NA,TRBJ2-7,CTSNRVGGGEQYF,TGCACCAGCAACCGAGTTGGGGGTGGCGAGCAGTACTTC
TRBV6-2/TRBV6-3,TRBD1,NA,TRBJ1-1,CASSHRGREAFF,TGTGCCAGCAGTCACAGGGGTAGAGAAGCTTTCTTT
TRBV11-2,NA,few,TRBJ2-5,CASSPPFGTAVETQYF,TGTGCCAGCAGCCCCCCCTTTGGTACGGCTGTAGAGACCCAGTACTTC
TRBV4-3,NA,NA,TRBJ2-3,CASSHSRSLRSFTDTQYF,TGCGCCAGCAGCCACTCCCGCTCGCTACGGAGTTTCACAGATACGCAGTATTTT
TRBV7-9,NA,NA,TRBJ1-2,CASSPTGFAAGYTF,TGTGCCAGCAGCCCCACAGGGTTCGCCGCGGGCTACACCTTC
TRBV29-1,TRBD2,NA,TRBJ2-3,CSVELGGDTQYF,TGCAGCGTTGAACTCGGGGGGGATACGCAGTATTTT
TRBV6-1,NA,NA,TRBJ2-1,CASSERLWRNEQFF,TGTGCCAGCAGTGAAAGGCTGTGGAGGAATGAGCAGTTCTTC
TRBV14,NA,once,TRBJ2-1,CASSQGAGPIYNEQFF,TGTGCCAGCAGCCAAGGCGCGGGACCAATTTACAATGAGCAGTTCTTC
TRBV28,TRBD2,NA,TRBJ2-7,CASRHREGEQYF,TGTGCCAGCAGACACCGGGAGGGTGAGCAGTACTTC
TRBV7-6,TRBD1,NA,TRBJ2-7,CASSLVLTGGSNGGEQYF,TGTGCCAGCAGCTTAGTATTGACAGGGGGCTCCAATGGCGGCGAGCAGTACTTC
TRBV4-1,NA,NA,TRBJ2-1,CASSQLIPTDNEQFF,TGCGCCAGCAGCCAACTAATCCCGACGGACAATGAGCAGTTCTTC
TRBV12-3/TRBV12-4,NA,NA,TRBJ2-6,CASSQPLDVLTF,TGTGCCAGCAGTCAACCGCTTGACGTCCTGACTTTC
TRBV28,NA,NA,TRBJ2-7,CASSIVQGGYEQYF,TGTGCCAGCAGTATCGTCCAGGGGGGTTACGAGCAGTACTTC
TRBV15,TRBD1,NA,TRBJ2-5,CATSKTRQGMETQYF,TGTGCCACCAGCAAGACCCGACAGGGGATGGAGACCCAGTACTTC
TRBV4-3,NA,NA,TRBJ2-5,CASGQDIARWETQYF,TGCGCCAGCGGCCAAGATATAGCAAGGTGGGAGACCCAGTACTTC
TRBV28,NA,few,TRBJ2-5,CASSKAHGIIETQYF,TGTGCCAGCAGTAAGGCCCACGGGATCATAGAGACCCAGTACTTC
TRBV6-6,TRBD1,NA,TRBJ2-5,CASSWTGGETQYF,TGTGCCAGCAGTTGGACAGGGGGGGAGACCCAGTACTTC
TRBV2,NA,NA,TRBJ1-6,CASFRRTDLKHHF,TGTGCCAGCTTTCGACGGACCGACCTCAAGCACCACTTT
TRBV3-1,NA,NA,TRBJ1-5,CASSDALGGPQHF,TGTGCCAGCAGCGACGCCCTTGGGGGGCCCCAGCATTTT
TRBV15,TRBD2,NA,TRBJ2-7,CATSMGLAVYNEQYF,TGTGCCACCAGCATGGGGCTAGCGGTCTACAATGAGCAGTACTTC
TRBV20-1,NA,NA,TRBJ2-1,CSARVGTRGNNEQFF,TGCAGTGCTAGAGTGGGTACTAGGGGAAACAATGAGCAGTTCTTC
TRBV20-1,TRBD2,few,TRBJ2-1,CSARGGIAGGPNYNEQFF,TGCAGTGCTAGGGGGGGGATAGCGGGAGGGCCGAACTACAATGAGCAGTTCTTC
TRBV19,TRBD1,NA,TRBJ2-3,CASNPGQVNTDTQYF,TGTGCCAGTAATCCCGGACAGGTCAACACAGATACGCAGTATTTT
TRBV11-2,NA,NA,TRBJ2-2,CASSLVPGGELFF,TGTGCCAGCAGCTTAGTCCCGGGCGGGGAGCTGTTTTTT
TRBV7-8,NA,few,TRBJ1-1,CASSLLLLMNTEAFF,TGTGCCAGCAGCTTACTGCTCCTCATGAACACTGAAGCTTTCTTT
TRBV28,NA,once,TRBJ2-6,CASVLPTGGTNVLTF,TGTGCCAGCGTTTTACCGACAGGAGGGACCAACGTCCTGACTTTC
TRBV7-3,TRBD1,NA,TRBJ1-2,CASSPETGDIGGYTF,TGTGCCAGCAGTCCGGAGACAGGGGATATTGGGGGCTACACCTTC
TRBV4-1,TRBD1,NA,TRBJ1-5,CASSQGTGEEPQHF,TGCGCCAGCAGCCAGGGGACAGGGGAAGAGCCCCAGCATTTT
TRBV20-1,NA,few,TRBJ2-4,CSARLRSGVFKNIQYF,TGCAGTGCTAGATTACGTTCAGGGGTGTTTAAAAACATTCAGTACTTC
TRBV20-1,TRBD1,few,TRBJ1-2,CSPKTGGRGYTF,TGCAGTCCCAAGACAGGGGGTAGGGGCTACACCTTC
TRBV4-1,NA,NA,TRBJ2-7,CASSQDYRADLGEQYF,TGCGCCAGCAGCCAAGATTACAGGGCGGATTTAGGCGAGCAGTACTTC
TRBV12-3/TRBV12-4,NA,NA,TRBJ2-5,CASRKVAAQQETQYF,TGTGCCAGCAGGAAAGTAGCGGCGCAACAAGAGACCCAGTACTTC
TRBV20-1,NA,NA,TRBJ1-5,CSASTGLPYSNQPQHF,TGCAGTGCTAGCACAGGATTGCCTTATAGCAATCAGCCCCAGCATTTT
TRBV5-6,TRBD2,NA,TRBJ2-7,CASSFTSGSHSYEQYF,TGTGCCAGCAGCTTTACCAGCGGGAGCCACTCCTACGAGCAGTACTTC
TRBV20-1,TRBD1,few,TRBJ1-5,CSARQQGQNQPQHF,TGCAGTGCTCGACAACAGGGGCAAAATCAGCCCCAGCATTTT
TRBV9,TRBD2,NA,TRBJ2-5,CASSVVGTSRQETQYF,TGTGCCAGCAGCGTAGTAGGGACTAGCAGACAAGAGACCCAGTACTTC
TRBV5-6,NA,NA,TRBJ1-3,CASSLEYGGSTIYF,TGTGCCAGCAGCTTGGAGTACGGGGGAAGCACCATATATTTT
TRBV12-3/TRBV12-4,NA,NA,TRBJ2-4,CASSLTSGYIQYF,TGTGCCAGCAGTTTAACGTCAGGGTACATTCAGTACTTC
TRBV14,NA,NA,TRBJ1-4,CASRNSGSSEKLFF,TGTGCCAGCAGAAATTCAGGGTCGAGTGAAAAACTGTTTTTT
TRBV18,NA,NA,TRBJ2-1,CASSPRRGAYNEQFF,TGTGCCAGCTCACCTCGCAGGGGAGCCTACAATGAGCAGTTCTTC
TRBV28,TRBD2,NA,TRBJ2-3,CASSLTSGSGADTQYF,TGTGCCAGCAGTTTAACTAGCGGGAGCGGGGCAGATACGCAGTATTTT
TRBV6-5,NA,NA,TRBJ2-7,CASSGFVPSYEQYF,TGTGCCAGCAGTGGGTTTGTGCCGAGCTACGAGCAGTACTTC
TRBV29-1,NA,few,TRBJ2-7,CSVAVQVGYEQYF,TGCAGCGTTGCGGTCCAGGTCGGCTACGAGCAGTACTTC
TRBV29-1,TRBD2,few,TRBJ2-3,CSSGSTDTQYF,TGCAGTAGCGGGAGCACAGATACGCAGTATTTT
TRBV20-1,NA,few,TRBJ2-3,CSAMTRGFTDTQYF,TGCAGTGCTATGACAAGGGGGTTCACAGATACGCAGTATTTT
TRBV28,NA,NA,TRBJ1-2,CASSLQLAKWGYTF,TGTGCCAGCAGTTTGCAGCTCGCCAAGTGGGGCTACACCTTC